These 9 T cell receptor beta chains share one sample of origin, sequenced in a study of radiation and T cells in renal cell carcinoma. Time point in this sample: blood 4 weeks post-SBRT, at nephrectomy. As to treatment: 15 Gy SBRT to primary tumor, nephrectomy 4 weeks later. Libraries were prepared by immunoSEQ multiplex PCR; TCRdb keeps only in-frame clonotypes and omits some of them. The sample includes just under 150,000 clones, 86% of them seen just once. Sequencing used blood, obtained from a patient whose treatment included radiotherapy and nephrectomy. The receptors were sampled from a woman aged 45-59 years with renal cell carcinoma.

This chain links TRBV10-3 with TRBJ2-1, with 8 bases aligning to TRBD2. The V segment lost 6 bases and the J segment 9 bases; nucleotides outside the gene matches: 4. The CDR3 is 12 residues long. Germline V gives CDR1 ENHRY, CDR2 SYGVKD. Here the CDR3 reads CAISGTSPEQFF. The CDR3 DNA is TGTGCCATCAGCGGGACTAGTCCTGAGCAGTTCTTC.

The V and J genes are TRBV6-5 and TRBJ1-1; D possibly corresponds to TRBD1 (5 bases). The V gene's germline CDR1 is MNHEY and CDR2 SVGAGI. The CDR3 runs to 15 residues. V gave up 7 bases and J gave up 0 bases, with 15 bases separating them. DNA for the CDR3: TGTGCCAGCAACGAGGGGTACCAGTTGAACACTGAAGCTTTCTTT. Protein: CASNEGYQLNTEAFF.

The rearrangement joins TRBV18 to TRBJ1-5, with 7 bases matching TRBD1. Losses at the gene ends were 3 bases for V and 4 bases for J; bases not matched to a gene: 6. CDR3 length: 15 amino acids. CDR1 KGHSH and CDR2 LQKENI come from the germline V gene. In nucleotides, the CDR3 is TGTGCCAGCTCACCGGGCAGGGGGGAAAATCAGCCCCAGCATTTT. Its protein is CASSPGRGENQPQHF.

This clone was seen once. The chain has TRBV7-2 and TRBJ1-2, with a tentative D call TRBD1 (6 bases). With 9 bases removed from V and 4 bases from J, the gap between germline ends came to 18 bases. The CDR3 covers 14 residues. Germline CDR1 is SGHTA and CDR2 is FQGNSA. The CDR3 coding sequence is TGTGCCAGTAATATCCAGGGGCCTAGCTATGGCTACACCTTC. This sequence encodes CASNIQGPSYGYTF.

The CDR3 loop is CASRTGIADEQFF. CDR3 bases: TGCGCCAGCAGGACAGGGATTGCGGATGAGCAGTTCTTC. This chain joins TRBV5-1 and TRBJ2-1, with TRBD1 matching over 7 bases. The junction had 7 bases not matched to a gene; V was cut back by 5 bases and J by 8 bases. Germline-derived CDR1 and CDR2 are SGHRS and YFSETQ. The CDR3 length is 13 residues.

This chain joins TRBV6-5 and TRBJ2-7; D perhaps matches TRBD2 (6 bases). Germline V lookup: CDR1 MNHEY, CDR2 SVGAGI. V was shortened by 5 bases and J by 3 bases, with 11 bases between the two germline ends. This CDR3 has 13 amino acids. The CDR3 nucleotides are TGTGCCAGCAGTAAGGGGAGGAGCTACGAGCAGTACTTC. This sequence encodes CASSKGRSYEQYF.

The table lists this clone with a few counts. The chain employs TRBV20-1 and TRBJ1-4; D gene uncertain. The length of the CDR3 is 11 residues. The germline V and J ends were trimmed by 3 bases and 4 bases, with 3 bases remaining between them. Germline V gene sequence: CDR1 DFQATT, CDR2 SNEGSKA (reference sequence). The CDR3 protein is CSARVNEKLFF. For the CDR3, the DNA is TGCAGTGCTAGGGTTAATGAAAAACTGTTTTTT.

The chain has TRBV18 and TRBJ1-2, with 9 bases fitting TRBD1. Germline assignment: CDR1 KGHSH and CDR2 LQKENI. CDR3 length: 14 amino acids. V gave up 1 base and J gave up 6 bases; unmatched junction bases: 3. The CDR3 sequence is CASSPLGQGDGYTF. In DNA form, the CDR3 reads TGTGCCAGCTCACCACTGGGACAGGGCGATGGCTACACCTTC.

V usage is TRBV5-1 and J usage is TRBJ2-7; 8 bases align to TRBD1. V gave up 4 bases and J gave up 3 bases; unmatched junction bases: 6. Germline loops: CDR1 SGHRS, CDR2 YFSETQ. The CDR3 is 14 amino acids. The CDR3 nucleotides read TGCGCCAGCAGCGTGGACAGGGCAGTCTACGAGCAGTACTTC. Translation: CASSVDRAVYEQYF.